This paragraph covers one T cell receptor (beta chain) sequence. The source of the sample is a study of blood T cell repertoires in COVID-19. Authors' analysis steps: Reference gene primer amplification gave nucleated cell count estimates. Produced via immunoSEQ multiplex PCR; TCRdb's table is partial and in-frame only. That table is the source of V, J and clone size, and D and trimming were worked out from the DNA. The repertoire has some 160,000 clones, around 80% of them found once; the top ten carry 5% to 8.5%. Germline values: CDR1 KGHSH, CDR2 LQKENI. Between the trimmed V and J ends, which lost 6 bases and 5 bases, there was a span of 10 bases. CDR3 length equals 12 residues.

This receptor was obtained from a man between 65 and 85 years old with active or convalescent COVID-19. The sequencing input was peripheral blood. The J gene is TRBJ2-5, the V gene TRBV18, with D hard to call. Here the CDR3 DNA reads TGTGCCAGCTCCACCAAAGCCGAGACCCAGTACTTC. The encoded protein is CASSTKAETQYF. Drawing the rest from reference TRBV18 and TRBJ2-5, the complete variable domain is NAGVMQNPRHLVRRRGQEARLRCSPMKGHSHVYWYRQLPEEGLKFMVYLQKENIIDESGMPKERFSAEFPKEGPSILRIQQVVRGDSAAYFCASSTKAETQYFGPGTRLLVL.